A selection of T cell receptor beta chains follows, all from one sample in a study of T cell responses to AZD1222 COVID-19 vaccine. Using immunoSEQ multiplex PCR, the repertoire was profiled, and TCRdb retains in-frame clones only, with some absent. The profile shows about 130,000 clones, around 94% of them singletons. The sequences come from peripheral blood, collected on day 0 of AZD1222 vaccination. Every receptor here comes from an adult in good health. Each CDR3 is given without its conserved first and last residue.

v_gene: TRBV6-5; len: 14; CDR3aa: ASSYDFLRDNSPLH
v_gene: TRBV3-1/TRBV3-2; len: 14; CDR3aa: ASSHPGGMGMGTQY
v_gene: TRBV6-5; len: 13; CDR3aa: ASFSRDRGQETQY
v_gene: TRBV7-3; len: 13; CDR3aa: ASSLGRFGYNEQF
v_gene: TRBV29-1; len: 10; CDR3aa: SVEDRYTEAF
v_gene: TRBV14; len: 12; CDR3aa: ASSQWGAGQPQH
v_gene: TRBV19; len: 11; CDR3aa: ASSLAGTDTQY
v_gene: TRBV2; len: 12; CDR3aa: ASRTATGNQPQH
v_gene: TRBV25-1; len: 13; CDR3aa: ASSEASGNYNEQF
v_gene: TRBV28; len: 11; CDR3aa: ASRSGQAHGYT
v_gene: TRBV6-2/TRBV6-3; len: 12; CDR3aa: ASSYGQINYGYT
v_gene: TRBV5-8; len: 13; CDR3aa: ASSLEGPQGNIQY
v_gene: TRBV21-1; len: 14; CDR3aa: ASSPRARGPNYGYT
v_gene: TRBV1; len: 12; CDR3aa: TSSQDGVPGELF
v_gene: TRBV28; len: 12; CDR3aa: ASSLFRIEGRAF
v_gene: TRBV6-2/TRBV6-3; len: 16; CDR3aa: ASSHFAGTSGMSYEQY
v_gene: TRBV7-9; len: 12; CDR3aa: ASSSDKNTGELF
v_gene: TRBV28; len: 10; CDR3aa: AIVGQRGEAF
v_gene: TRBV10-2; len: 12; CDR3aa: ASRTGANGETQY
v_gene: TRBV4-1; len: 13; CDR3aa: ASSQVPLAKNIQY
v_gene: TRBV10-3; len: 11; CDR3aa: AISGGQVNEQF
v_gene: TRBV4-2; len: 13; CDR3aa: ASSPGQGGVHGYT
v_gene: TRBV28; len: 11; CDR3aa: ASCLVGAYEQY
v_gene: TRBV6-5; len: 13; CDR3aa: ASMSRDLGRHEQY
v_gene: TRBV5-1; len: 12; CDR3aa: ASSFGNINEKLF
v_gene: TRBV28; len: 11; CDR3aa: ASKLAVSYEQY
v_gene: TRBV3-1/TRBV3-2; len: 12; CDR3aa: ASSQGLTGNTIY
v_gene: TRBV6-1; len: 13; CDR3aa: ASSEARLIAYEQY
v_gene: TRBV29-1; len: 11; CDR3aa: SVEQGLHTEAF
v_gene: TRBV5-6; len: 12; CDR3aa: ASSLGPRDQPQH
v_gene: TRBV5-6; len: 13; CDR3aa: ASSLAGTDGRGYT
v_gene: TRBV5-4; len: 16; CDR3aa: ASSLAPGTGGANNEQF
v_gene: TRBV5-1; len: 12; CDR3aa: ASSLEQRREKLF
v_gene: TRBV19; len: 15; CDR3aa: ASSPGPATRGTYEQY
v_gene: TRBV19; len: 11; CDR3aa: AISSRPGDGYT
v_gene: TRBV4-2; len: 14; CDR3aa: ASSQGGLGGRQPQH
v_gene: TRBV2; len: 14; CDR3aa: ASRVASVPEYNEQF
v_gene: TRBV7-9; len: 14; CDR3aa: ASSSLPGSPLIEQY
v_gene: TRBV6-6; len: 12; CDR3aa: ASIQGGGNQPQH
v_gene: TRBV5-4; len: 13; CDR3aa: ASSRALAGADTQY
v_gene: TRBV2; len: 13; CDR3aa: ASSGSGTGPYEQY
v_gene: TRBV19; len: 12; CDR3aa: ASSPDRVNEKLF
v_gene: TRBV18; len: 11; CDR3aa: ASSKTGYTEAF
v_gene: TRBV4-1; len: 15; CDR3aa: ASSPPRGKSVGNTIY
v_gene: TRBV7-9; len: 13; CDR3aa: ASSSDNRRNTEAF
v_gene: TRBV5-6; len: 14; CDR3aa: ASSAPGARATYEQY
v_gene: TRBV2; len: 10; CDR3aa: ASTRLYNEQF
v_gene: TRBV4-1; len: 16; CDR3aa: ASSQDVGTAGTNYGYT
v_gene: TRBV28; len: 13; CDR3aa: ASSQRPGGNEKLF
v_gene: TRBV6-5; len: 13; CDR3aa: ASSYRRTYQETQY
v_gene: TRBV5-8; len: 12; CDR3aa: ASSLFRLIYGYT
v_gene: TRBV6-6; len: 13; CDR3aa: ASSYGRQGDQPQH
v_gene: TRBV15; len: 13; CDR3aa: ATRRGQEETGELF
v_gene: TRBV7-6; len: 13; CDR3aa: ASSLNQGKDQPQH